This T cell receptor (beta chain) was identified in a study of shared clonotypes between healthy human individuals (dated by TCRdb to 2019 to 2021). Study-wide context: The cohort comprised a couple of women and three men aged 18 to 49 years. To estimate repertoire size and how much clonotypes are shared between individuals, the study performed deep sequencing of blood TCR repertoires from a few healthy adults. Libraries were prepared and TCR repertoires were sequenced by different laboratories using diverse techniques, in order to increase sequencing depth and limit assay-specific biases. Between about 0.94 and 8.9 billion PBMCs per donor were obtained by leukapheresis. The investigation overall reported the following: The small number of donors limited the genetic and exposure-history diversity represented. Based on pairwise subsampling, the degree of clonotype sharing among donors was expected to be affected by sequencing depth. Sampling was limited to blood, and TCR repertoires in tissue likely differ from TCR repertoires in blood.

The donors were healthy, HIV-negative adults with no recently reported acute infections or vaccinations. Every donor was a Caucasian adult living in Nashville, Tennessee, USA. For unsorted samples, 75 million to 100 million PBMCs were counted and genomic DNA was extracted with the QIAamp DNA Blood Mini kit. After blood collection by leukapheresis, PBMCs were isolated using Ficoll-Histopaque density gradient centrifugation and then cryopreserved in the vapor phase of liquid nitrogen. Here V drops 1 base and J drops 0 bases, and the junction holds 4 bases not matched to any gene. The germline V gene specifies LGHNT as CDR1 and FRNRAP as CDR2. Its CDR3 holds 17 amino acids, cysteine through phenylalanine. Only CDR3 DNA is held: 51 bases, read in frame from base 1. A note on this clone: Its antigen remains undetermined. The record has no base qualities; no much larger clone is one base away.

Using the deep immunoSEQ assay, TCR CDR3 regions were amplified from genomic DNA by multiplex PCR. Genomic DNA extracted from each cell subset was distributed evenly over all wells of several immunoSEQ 96-well plates, and each plate served as one replicate. Each replicate PCR for unsorted PBMC received roughly 0.3 ug genomic DNA, equal to around 30,000 T cell genomes. Ten immunoSEQ deep assay plates were used to sequence the unsorted PBMC genomic DNA. Purified libraries were quantified with a Qubit 3.0 fluorometer, sized on a Bioanalyzer 2100, and re-quantified with the KAPA Library Quantification kit. Every immunoSEQ 96-well plate was sequenced on a dedicated single-read 150-cycle Illumina NextSeq 550 flow cell. As for the original processing: Because the immunoSEQ output held only junctional sequences and lacked quality scores, the filtering could not match the filtering applied to full-length reads. Sequences were annotated with PyIR, a Python wrapper for IgBLAST v1.9, using IMGT germline references to assign V/J genes and CDR3. Reads were filtered out if the reads had weak V/J assignments (E-value above 1e-6), no CDR3, stop codons, out-of-frame junctions, or ambiguous translated residues. V3J clonotypes were defined as sequences sharing an identical inferred V gene, J gene, and CDR3 amino acid sequence. Percentage overlap between repertoires was computed as shared unique clonotypes divided by the size of the smaller repertoire. Three approaches were used to assess repertoire richness: RTK rarefaction, the Chao1 estimator, and Recon v2.1 estimates of unobserved clonotypes. The immuneACCESS repertoire file appears here via TCRdb, limited to in-frame rearrangements. These files lack a portion of the clones; in checked studies, under half of the deficit traces to unresolved V genes, and the cause of the others is not known. Clone size and V and J calls were adopted from that table, with D and trimming inferred from the DNA. In this sample the table shows about 490,000 clones, around three quarters of which occur a single time. The ten largest make up less than 15% of the sample.

The clonotype was recovered from a woman in her 40s in good health. Some clones in this sample may be carry-over from other donors' samples. The chain joins TRBV12-5 to TRBJ2-1; 9 nucleotides in the junction match TRBD2. Sample: PBMCs. The bases are TGTGCTAGTGGTTTGGGACTAGCGGACAGCTCCTACAATGAGCAGTTCTTC. It translates to CASGLGLADSSYNEQFF.